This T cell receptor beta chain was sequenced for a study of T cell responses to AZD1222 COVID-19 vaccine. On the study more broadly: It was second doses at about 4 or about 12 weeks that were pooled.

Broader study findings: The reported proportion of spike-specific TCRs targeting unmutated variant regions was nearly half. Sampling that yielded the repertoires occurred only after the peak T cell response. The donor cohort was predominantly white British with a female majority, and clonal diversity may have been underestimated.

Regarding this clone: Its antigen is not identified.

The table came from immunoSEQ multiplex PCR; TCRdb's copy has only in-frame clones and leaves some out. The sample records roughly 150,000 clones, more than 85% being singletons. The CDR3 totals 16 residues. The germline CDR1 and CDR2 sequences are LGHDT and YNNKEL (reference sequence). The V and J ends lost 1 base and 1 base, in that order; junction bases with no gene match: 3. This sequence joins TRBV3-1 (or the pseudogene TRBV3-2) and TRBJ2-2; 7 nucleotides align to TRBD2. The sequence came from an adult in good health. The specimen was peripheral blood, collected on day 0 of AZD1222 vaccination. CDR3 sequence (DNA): TGTGCCAGCAGCCAAGGGGGACTACAGAACACCGGGGAGCTGTTTTTT. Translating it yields CASSQGGLQNTGELFF.